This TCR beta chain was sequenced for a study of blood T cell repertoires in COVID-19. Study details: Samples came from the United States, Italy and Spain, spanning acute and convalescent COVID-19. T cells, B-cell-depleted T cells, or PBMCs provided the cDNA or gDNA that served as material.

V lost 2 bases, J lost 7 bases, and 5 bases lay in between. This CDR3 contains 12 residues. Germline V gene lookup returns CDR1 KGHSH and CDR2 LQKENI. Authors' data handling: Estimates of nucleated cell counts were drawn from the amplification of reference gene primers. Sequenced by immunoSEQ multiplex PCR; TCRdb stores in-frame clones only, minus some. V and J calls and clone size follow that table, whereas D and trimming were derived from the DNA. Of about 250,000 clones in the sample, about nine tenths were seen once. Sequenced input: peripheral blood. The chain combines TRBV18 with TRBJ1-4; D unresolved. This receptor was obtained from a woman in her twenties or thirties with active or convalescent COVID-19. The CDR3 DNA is TGTGCCAGCTCACCAGGCGGTGAAAAACTGTTTTTT. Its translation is CASSPGGEKLFF.